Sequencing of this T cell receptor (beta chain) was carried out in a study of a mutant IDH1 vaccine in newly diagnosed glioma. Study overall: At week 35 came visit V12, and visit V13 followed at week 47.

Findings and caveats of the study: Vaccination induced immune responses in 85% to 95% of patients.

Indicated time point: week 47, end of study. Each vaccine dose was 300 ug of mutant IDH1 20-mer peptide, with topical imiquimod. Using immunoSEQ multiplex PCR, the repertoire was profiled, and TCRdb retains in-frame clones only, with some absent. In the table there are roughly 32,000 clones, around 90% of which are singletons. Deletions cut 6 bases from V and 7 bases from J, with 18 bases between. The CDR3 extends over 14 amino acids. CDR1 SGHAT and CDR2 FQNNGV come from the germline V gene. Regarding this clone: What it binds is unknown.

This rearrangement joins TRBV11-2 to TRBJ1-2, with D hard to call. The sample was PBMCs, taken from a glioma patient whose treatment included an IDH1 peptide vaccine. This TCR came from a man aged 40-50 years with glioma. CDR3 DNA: TGTGCCAGCAGTAGTATCGGGAGCCGTGGTGGCTACACCTTC. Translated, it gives CASSSIGSRGGYTF.